Shown below are 4 T cell receptor beta chains from a single sample sequenced in a study of radiation and T cells in renal cell carcinoma. Assay: immunoSEQ multiplex PCR; the TCRdb copy retains only in-frame clones and omits some. The sample holds about 150,000 clones, roughly 89% seen once. Time point defined: blood 2 weeks post-SBRT. Described treatment: 15 Gy SBRT to primary tumor, nephrectomy 4 weeks later. The source material was blood, sampled from a patient whose treatment included radiotherapy and nephrectomy. These receptors were taken from a woman aged 50 to 60 with renal cell carcinoma.

The chain recombines TRBV5-4 with TRBJ2-5; D is uncertain. The CDR3 runs 14 residues. V shed 0 bases and J shed 3 bases, with 9 bases lying between them. Germline-derived CDR1 and CDR2 are SGHNT and YYREEE (reference sequence). The CDR3, as DNA: TGTGCCAGCAGCTTGGCCAATTTCGAAGAGACCCAGTACTTC. This codes for CASSLANFEETQYF.

The chain is built from TRBV4-1 and TRBJ2-7; 8 bases align to TRBD1. The CDR3 runs 15 residues. Germline V gene data show CDR1 as MGHRA and CDR2 as YSYEKL. J lost 2 bases, V lost 0 bases, and 3 bases had no gene match. The CDR3 spells CASSQDMGQAYEQYF. Written as DNA, the CDR3 is TGCGCCAGCAGCCAAGATATGGGACAGGCCTACGAGCAGTACTTC.

The chain couples TRBV5-1 to TRBJ2-5; D is unclear. The V end was cut by 0 bases, the J end by 5 bases, with 11 bases between. This CDR3 has 14 residues. Per the germline V gene, CDR1 is SGHRS and CDR2 is YFSETQ. The chain's CDR3 is CASSLAGRPETQYF. The CDR3 nucleotides read TGCGCCAGCAGCTTGGCCGGTCGGCCCGAGACCCAGTACTTC.

The gene calls are TRBV18 and TRBJ1-3; D is uncertain. This CDR3 has 18 residues. V lost 1 base, J lost 1 base, and 17 bases lay in between. CDR1 and CDR2 from the germline V gene are KGHSH and LQKENI. The CDR3 coding sequence is TGTGCCAGCTCACCACTGCCCGGATCGGGCCTGTCTGGAAACACCATATATTTT. As protein: CASSPLPGSGLSGNTIYF.